This T cell receptor (beta chain) was documented in a study of T cell responses to AZD1222 COVID-19 vaccine. Study-level points and caveats: Baseline seropositivity characterized only a handful of AZD1222 recipients. Sampling that yielded the repertoires occurred only after the peak T cell response. Clonal diversity was possibly underestimated, and the donors were mostly white British, with more females.

Concerning this clone itself: What it binds is unknown.

The CDR3 sequence is 15 residues long. Germline CDR1 is LNHDA and CDR2 is SQIVND (reference sequence). Between the trimmed V and J ends, which lost 5 bases and 3 bases, there was a span of 11 bases. The repertoire was sequenced with immunoSEQ multiplex PCR; TCRdb's copy has only in-frame clones and lacks some. Seen here are some 98,000 clones, 84% observed once, and the top ten hold 14%. The material sequenced was peripheral blood, taken 28 days after the second AZD1222 dose. The TCR was taken from an adult who received the AZD1222 COVID-19 vaccine. The V call is TRBV19, the J call TRBJ1-6; D is ambiguous. The CDR3, as DNA: TGTGCCAGTAGTCCGCGAGCAGACTATAATTCACCCCTCCACTTT. The encoded protein is CASSPRADYNSPLHF.